Reported below is one T cell receptor (beta chain). TCR beta VDJ and CDR3 profiling used genomic DNA as template. In TCRdb, the reads were re-called with MiXCR into one record per CDR3 protein. The top ten clones hold around 1.1% of a sample with under 250,000 distinct CDR3 sequences, about 37% of them seen once. The data were obtained in a study of CD8+CD57+ T cells in acquired aplastic anemia. This clonotype was sampled from a human donor in good health, serving as a control. Sequencing input: sorted CD4+, CD8+, or CD8+CD57+ T cells (not recorded which) from PBMCs.

The CDR3 reads CASSPQPGDVTEAFF. As DNA, the CDR3 is TGTGCCAGCTCACCCCAGCCAGGCGACGTCACTGAAGCTTTCTTT. The chain has TRBV18 and TRBJ1-1; unclear D gene. Trimming left V 3 bases short and J 4 bases short, with 15 bases between. CDR3 length: 15 amino acids. Germline CDR1 and CDR2: KGHSH and LQKENI.